These 24 T cell receptor beta chains came from one sample sequenced in a study of breast tumors, draining lymph nodes, adjacent tissues. MiXCR, applied by TCRdb to the multiplex PCR reads, yields one record per CDR3 protein. The sample has about 32,000 distinct CDR3 sequences, 36% seen once. Input material: breast tumor tissue. All receptors derive from a female donor with breast cancer. Some clones in this sample may be carry-over from other donors' samples.

In this sample, this clonotype turned up many times. This chain uses TRBV12-3 or TRBV12-4 with TRBJ2-1; the D gene is possibly TRBD1 (7 bases). V was shortened by 9 bases and J by 9 bases, with 15 bases between the two germline ends. The CDR3 has 12 amino acids. CDR3 nucleotides: TGTGCCAGTAATAGGGGGGACAGTGAGCAGTTCTTC. This encodes CASNRGDSEQFF.

This clonotype was picked up many times. V and J are TRBV9 and TRBJ2-1; D is perhaps TRBD2 (5 bases). The V gene's germline CDR1 is SGDLS and CDR2 YYNGEE. This CDR3 has 15 residues. Trimming took off 1 base at V and 12 bases at J, with 20 bases between the two ends. The CDR3 sequence is CASSVNPSRADGQFF. CDR3 sequence (DNA): TGTGCCAGCAGCGTAAATCCCTCGAGGGCCGATGGGCAGTTCTTC.

The chain is built from TRBV14 and TRBJ2-4; 8 nucleotides line up with TRBD1. Germline assignment: CDR1 SGHDN and CDR2 FVKESK. This CDR3 region has 16 residues. The junction had 10 bases not matched to a gene; V was cut back by 3 bases and J by 6 bases. This CDR3 is CASSQRQGTLGNIQYF. DNA of the CDR3: TGTGCCAGCAGCCAGAGACAGGGGACTCTTGGAAACATTCAGTACTTC.

This clonotype was recorded at least ten times. The V gene is TRBV25-1, the J gene TRBJ2-7, with D unresolved. Germline CDR1 MGHDK, CDR2 SYGVNS. Trimming left V 8 bases short and J 0 bases short, with 17 bases between. The CDR3 has 15 residues. The CDR3 bases are TGTGCCAGCCCCCGGACCGGACCGTCCTCCTACGAGCAGTACTTC. It encodes CASPRTGPSSYEQYF.

This clonotype was recorded many times. V is TRBV9 and J is TRBJ1-2; 9 bases are shared with TRBD1. After removal of 2 bases from V and 4 bases from J, the junction contained 6 bases not matched to a gene. The CDR3 consists of 15 residues. Germline V CDR1 and CDR2: SGDLS, YYNGEE. In nucleotides, the CDR3 is TGTGCCAGCAGCGTCCGGGACAGGGCCTCCTATGGCTACACCTTC. Its protein product is CASSVRDRASYGYTF.

This clonotype occurred a few times. The chain combines TRBV18 with TRBJ2-1; no reliable D call. Trimming stripped 3 bases from V and 7 bases from J, with 7 bases between. Germline CDR1 and CDR2: KGHSH and LQKENI. This CDR3 comprises 12 residues. The DNA for the CDR3 is TGTGCCAGCTCACCGTGGCAAAATGAGCAGTTCTTC. Protein product: CASSPWQNEQFF.

In its sample, this clonotype was seen many times. The J gene is TRBJ2-7, the V gene TRBV7-9, with 12 bases matching TRBD2. Germline-derived CDR1 and CDR2 are SEHNR and FQNEAQ (reference sequence). Trimming took 5 bases from V and 2 from J; bases not matched to a gene: 7. The CDR3 has 16 residues. This chain's CDR3 is CASSPPTSGRPYEQYF. DNA for the CDR3: TGTGCCAGCAGCCCCCCGACTAGCGGGAGACCCTACGAGCAGTACTTC.

This clonotype is classed as medium-sized. The rearrangement joins TRBV5-1 to TRBJ2-5, with 9 nucleotides matching TRBD2. The germline V gene encodes CDR1 SGHRS and CDR2 YFSETQ. The CDR3 length is 16 residues. With V trimmed by 0 bases and J by 2 bases, 5 bases remained unmatched. The CDR3: CASSLGASGAQETQYF. The CDR3 nucleotides read TGCGCCAGCAGCTTGGGGGCTAGCGGGGCACAAGAGACCCAGTACTTC.

DNA of the CDR3: TGTGCCTGGAGTCCCGGGACAGGGATAGGAAACACCATATATTTT. Translation gives CAWSPGTGIGNTIYF. The gene calls are TRBV30 and TRBJ1-3, with 9 bases that match TRBD1. Trimming cost V 2 bases and J 4 bases; bases outside gene matches: 6. Germline V CDR1 and CDR2: GTSNPN, SVGIG (reference sequence). The CDR3 is 15 residues long.

The table lists this clonotype with many counts. DNA for the CDR3: TGTGCCAGCAGCCCAGAGGGGAAACGCGGCTACACCTTC. It codes for CASSPEGKRGYTF. The V call is TRBV11-2, the J call TRBJ1-2, with a possible D match to TRBD1 (5 bases). Trimming removed 5 bases from V and 8 bases from J, with 15 bases in between. The CDR3 sequence is 13 residues long. Germline CDR1 SGHAT, CDR2 FQNNGV. Full variable domain (missing parts from reference TRBV11-2 and TRBJ1-2): EAGVAQSPRYKIIEKRQSVAFWCNPISGHATLYWYQQILGQGPKLLIQFQNNGVVDDSQLPKDRFSAERLKGVDSTLKIQPAKLEDSAVYLCASSPEGKRGYTFGSGTRLTVV.

The chain is built from TRBV7-9 and TRBJ2-1; weak D call: TRBD1 (7 bases). With 1 base removed from V and 6 bases from J, the gap between germline ends came to 22 bases. The CDR3 extends over 18 amino acids. Germline assignment: CDR1 SEHNR and CDR2 FQNEAQ (reference sequence). The CDR3 DNA follows: TGTGCCAGCAGCTTAGGGGGGGCTAGCGTAGGGGGCCTCAATGAGCAGTTCTTC. It specifies CASSLGGASVGGLNEQFF.

This clonotype was observed many times. The chain recombines TRBV12-3 or TRBV12-4 with TRBJ2-7, with D unresolved. CDR3 size: 13 residues. Trimming shortened V by 9 bases and J by 2 bases, and 14 bases separated the two germline ends. The CDR3 protein is CASGRHQTYEQYF. CDR3 sequence (DNA): TGTGCCAGTGGGCGACATCAAACCTACGAGCAGTACTTC.

The sample holds many counts of this clonotype. The V gene is TRBV7-2, the J gene TRBJ2-2; 11 positions match TRBD1. The CDR3 is 16 amino acids. Germline lookup yields CDR1 SGHTA and CDR2 FQGNSA. Trimming at V came to 4 bases and at J to 6 bases, leaving 7 bases not matched to a gene. In DNA form, the CDR3 reads TGTGCCAGCAGCTCCCGGGACAGGGGGGGAGCCGGGGAGCTGTTTTTT. Its translation is CASSSRDRGGAGELFF.

This clonotype showed up many times. DNA of the CDR3: TGTGCCAGCAGCTTCCTATCCTACGAGCAGTACTTC. Translation gives CASSFLSYEQYF. The chain links TRBV7-9 to TRBJ2-7, with unresolved D. Trimming cost V 3 bases and J 1 base, with 4 bases left between them. CDR1 SEHNR and CDR2 FQNEAQ come from the germline V gene (reference sequence). CDR3 length equals 12 residues. The whole variable domain, filled in from reference TRBV7-9 and TRBJ2-7, reads DTGVSQNPRHKITKRGQNVTFRCDPISEHNRLYWYRQTLGQGPEFLTYFQNEAQLEKSRLLSDRFSAERPKGSFSTLEIQRTEQGDSAMYLCASSFLSYEQYFGPGTRLTVT.

This clonotype was seen ten or more times. The V gene is TRBV20-1, the J gene TRBJ2-1; TRBD2 agrees at 7 bases. The CDR3 runs to 16 residues. CDR1 is DFQATT and CDR2 is SNEGSKA in the germline V gene (reference sequence). V lost 0 bases, J lost 2 bases, and 7 bases stayed unmatched. The CDR3 loop reads CSARDPTSVAYNEQFF. The DNA of the CDR3 is TGCAGTGCTAGAGATCCCACTAGCGTAGCCTACAATGAGCAGTTCTTC.

This clonotype has a single count. The chain links TRBV4-3 to TRBJ2-7; 7 bases agree with TRBD2. Trimming took 1 base from V and 11 from J; bases not matched to a gene: 11. The CDR3 is 14 amino acids. Germline assignment: CDR1 LGHNA and CDR2 YSLEER. This chain's CDR3 is CASSQAAGYYGKYF. The CDR3 DNA sequence: TGCGCCAGCAGCCAAGCAGCGGGGTATTACGGGAAGTACTTC.

The rearrangement links TRBV3-1 to TRBJ2-3; D not resolved. Germline V gives CDR1 LGHDT, CDR2 YNNKEL (reference sequence). The CDR3 sequence is 12 residues long. V shed 5 bases and J shed 4 bases, with 7 bases lying between them. CDR3 amino acids: CASSAQADTQYF. The CDR3, as DNA: TGTGCCAGCAGCGCACAAGCAGATACGCAGTATTTT.

This clonotype was picked up many times. The chain uses TRBV11-2 and TRBJ2-1, with 11 bases that match TRBD2. V lost 4 bases to trimming and J lost 7 bases; unmatched junction nucleotides: 6. Germline CDR1 SGHAT, CDR2 FQNNGV. This CDR3 region has 15 residues. The CDR3 spells CASSSGTSGLNEQFF. The CDR3 bases are TGTGCCAGCAGCTCCGGGACTAGCGGCTTAAATGAGCAGTTCTTC.

A note on this clonotype: The junction does not match germline at one end; this may be a read error. The chain employs TRBV25-1 and TRBJ2-5, with D perhaps matching TRBD1 or TRBD2 (5 bases each). The CDR3 runs 17 residues. In germline, CDR1 is MGHDK, CDR2 SYGVNS. CDR3 nucleotide sequence: TGTGCCAGCAGTGAATGGCCCCAGGAAGGGAATAAAGGGACCCGGTACTTC. This gives the protein CASSEWPQEGNKGTRYF. The entire variable domain, with the rest obtained from reference TRBV25-1 and TRBJ2-5, is as follows: EADIYQTPRYLVIGTGKKITLECSQTMGHDKMYWYQQDPGMELHLIHYSYGVNSTEKGDLSSESTVSRIRTEHFPLTLESARPSHTSQYLCASSEWPQEGNKGTRYFGPGTRLLVL.

As regards this clonotype: The conserved closing phenylalanine or tryptophan is absent in this CDR3, likely reflecting a read error. The genes are TRBV28 and TRBJ2-7; D unresolved. Germline CDR1 reads MDHEN; CDR2 reads SYDVKM. The CDR3 consists of 13 residues. V was trimmed by 5 bases and J by 2 bases, leaving 10 bases between them. This CDR3 is CASSEDKPYEQYL. The CDR3 DNA sequence: TGTGCCAGCAGTGAAGACAAGCCCTACGAGCAGTACCTC.

The sample holds many counts of this clonotype. V is TRBV6-1 and J is TRBJ1-2; 11 bases map to TRBD1. The CDR3 consists of 13 residues. The V gene end was trimmed by 11 bases and the J gene end by 6 bases; junction bases not matched to a gene: 8. CDR1 MNHNS and CDR2 SASEGT come from the germline V gene. Here the CDR3 DNA reads TGTGCCGTGCCGGGACAGGGGGTGAATGGCTACACCTTC. Residues: CAVPGQGVNGYTF.

This clonotype has at least ten counts. The rearrangement uses TRBV5-4 and TRBJ2-2; D is unclear. V was pared by 7 bases and J by 6 bases, with 13 bases between. Looked up from germline, CDR1 is SGHNT and CDR2 is YYREEE (reference sequence). The length of the CDR3 is 13 residues. In DNA, the CDR3 is TGTGCCAGCTCCCTGGGCGTTTCCGGGGAGCTGTTTTTT. It translates to CASSLGVSGELFF.

By share of the sample, this clonotype is medium-sized. This rearrangement joins TRBV7-8 to TRBJ2-1; D remains ambiguous. Germline CDR1 reads SGHVS; CDR2 reads FQNEAQ. Trimming left V 0 bases short and J 8 bases short, with 11 bases between. The CDR3 totals 14 residues. The CDR3 DNA follows: TGTGCCAGCAGCTTAGCAGAATGGCAATATGAGCAGTTCTTC. It codes for CASSLAEWQYEQFF.

The chain couples TRBV6-5 to TRBJ2-7; 10 positions match TRBD2. The CDR3 has 17 residues. Germline CDR1 is MNHEY and CDR2 is SVGAGI. V was clipped by 6 bases and J by 2 bases; unmatched bases: 13. The CDR3 sequence: CASSRRFTSGKTYEQYF. Written as DNA, the CDR3 is TGTGCCAGCAGCCGGCGGTTTACTAGCGGGAAGACCTACGAGCAGTACTTC.